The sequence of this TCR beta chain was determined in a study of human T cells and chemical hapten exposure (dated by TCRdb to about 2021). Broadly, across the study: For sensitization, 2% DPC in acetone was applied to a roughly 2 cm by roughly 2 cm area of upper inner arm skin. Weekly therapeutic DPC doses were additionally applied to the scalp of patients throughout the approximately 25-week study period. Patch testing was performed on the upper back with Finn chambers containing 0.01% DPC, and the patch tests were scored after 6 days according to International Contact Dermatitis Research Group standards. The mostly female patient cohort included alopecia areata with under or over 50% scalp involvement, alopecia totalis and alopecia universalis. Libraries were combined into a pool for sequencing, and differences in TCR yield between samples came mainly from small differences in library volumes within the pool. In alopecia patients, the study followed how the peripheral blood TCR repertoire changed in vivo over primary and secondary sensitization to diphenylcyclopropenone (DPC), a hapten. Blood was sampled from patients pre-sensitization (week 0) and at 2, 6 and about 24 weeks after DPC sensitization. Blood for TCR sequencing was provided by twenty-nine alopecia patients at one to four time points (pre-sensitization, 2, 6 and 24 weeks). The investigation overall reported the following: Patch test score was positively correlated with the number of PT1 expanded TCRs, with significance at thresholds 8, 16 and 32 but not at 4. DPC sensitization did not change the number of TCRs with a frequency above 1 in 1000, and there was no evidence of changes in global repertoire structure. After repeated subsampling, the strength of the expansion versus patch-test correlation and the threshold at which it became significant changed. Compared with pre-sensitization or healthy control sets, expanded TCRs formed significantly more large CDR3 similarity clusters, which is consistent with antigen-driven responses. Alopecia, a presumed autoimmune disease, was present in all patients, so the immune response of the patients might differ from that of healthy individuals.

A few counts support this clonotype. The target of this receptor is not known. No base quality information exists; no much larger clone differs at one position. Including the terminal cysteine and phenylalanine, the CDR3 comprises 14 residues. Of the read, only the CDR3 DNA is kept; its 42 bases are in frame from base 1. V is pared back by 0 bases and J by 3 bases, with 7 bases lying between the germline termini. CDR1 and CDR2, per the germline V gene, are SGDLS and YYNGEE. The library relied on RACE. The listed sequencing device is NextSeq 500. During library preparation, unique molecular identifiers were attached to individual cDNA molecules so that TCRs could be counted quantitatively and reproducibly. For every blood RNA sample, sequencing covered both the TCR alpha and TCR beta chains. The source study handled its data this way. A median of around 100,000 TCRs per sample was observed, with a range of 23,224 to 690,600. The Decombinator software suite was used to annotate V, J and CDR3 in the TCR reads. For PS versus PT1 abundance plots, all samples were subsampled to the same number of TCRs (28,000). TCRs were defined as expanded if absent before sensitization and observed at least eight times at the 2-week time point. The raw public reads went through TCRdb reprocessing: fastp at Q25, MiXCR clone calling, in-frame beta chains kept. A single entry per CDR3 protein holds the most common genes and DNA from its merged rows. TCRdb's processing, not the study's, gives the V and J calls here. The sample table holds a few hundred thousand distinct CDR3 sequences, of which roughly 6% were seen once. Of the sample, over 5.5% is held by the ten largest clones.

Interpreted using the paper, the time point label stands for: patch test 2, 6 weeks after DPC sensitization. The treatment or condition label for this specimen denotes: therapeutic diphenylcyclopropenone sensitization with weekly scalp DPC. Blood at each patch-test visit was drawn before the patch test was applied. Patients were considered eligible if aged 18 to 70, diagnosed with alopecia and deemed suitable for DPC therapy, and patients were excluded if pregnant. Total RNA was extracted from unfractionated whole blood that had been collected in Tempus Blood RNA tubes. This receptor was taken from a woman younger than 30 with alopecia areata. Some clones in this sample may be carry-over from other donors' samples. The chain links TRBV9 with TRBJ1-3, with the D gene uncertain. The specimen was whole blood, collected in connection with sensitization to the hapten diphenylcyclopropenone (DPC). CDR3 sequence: CASSVDAYGNTIYF. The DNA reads TGTGCCAGCAGCGTAGATGCTTATGGAAACACCATATATTTT.